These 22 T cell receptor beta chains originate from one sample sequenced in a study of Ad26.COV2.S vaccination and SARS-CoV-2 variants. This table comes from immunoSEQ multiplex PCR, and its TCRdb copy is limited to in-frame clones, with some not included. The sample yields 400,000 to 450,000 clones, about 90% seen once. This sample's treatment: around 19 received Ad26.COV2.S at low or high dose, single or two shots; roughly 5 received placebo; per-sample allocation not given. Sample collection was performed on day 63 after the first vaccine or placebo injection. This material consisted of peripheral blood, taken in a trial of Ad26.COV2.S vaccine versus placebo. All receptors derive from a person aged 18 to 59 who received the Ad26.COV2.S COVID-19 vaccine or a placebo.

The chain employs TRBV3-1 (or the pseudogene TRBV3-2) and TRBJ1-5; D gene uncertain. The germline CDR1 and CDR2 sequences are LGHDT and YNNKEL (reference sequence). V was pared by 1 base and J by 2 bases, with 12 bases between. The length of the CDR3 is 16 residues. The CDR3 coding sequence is TGTGCCAGCAGCCAAGGTGCGGGTGGTGGCAATCAGCCCCAGCATTTT. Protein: CASSQGAGGGNQPQHF.

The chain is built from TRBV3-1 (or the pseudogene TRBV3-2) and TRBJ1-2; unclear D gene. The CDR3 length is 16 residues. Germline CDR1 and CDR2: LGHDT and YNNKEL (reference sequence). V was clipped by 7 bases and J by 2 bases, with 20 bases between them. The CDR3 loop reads CASTSTLTTANYGYTF. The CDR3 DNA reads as TGTGCCAGCACCTCGACTTTGACGACGGCGAACTATGGCTACACCTTC.

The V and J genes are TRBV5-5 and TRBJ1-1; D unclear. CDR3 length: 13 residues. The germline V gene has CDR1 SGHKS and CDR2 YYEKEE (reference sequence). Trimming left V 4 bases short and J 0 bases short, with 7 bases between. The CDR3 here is CASSGRVNTEAFF. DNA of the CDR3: TGTGCCAGCAGCGGCAGAGTGAACACTGAAGCTTTCTTT.

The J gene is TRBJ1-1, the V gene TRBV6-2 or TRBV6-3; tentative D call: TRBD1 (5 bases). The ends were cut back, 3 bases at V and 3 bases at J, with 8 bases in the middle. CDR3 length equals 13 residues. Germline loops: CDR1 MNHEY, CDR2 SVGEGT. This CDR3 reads CASSYRGYTEAFF. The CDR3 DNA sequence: TGTGCCAGCAGTTATCGGGGGTACACTGAAGCTTTCTTT.

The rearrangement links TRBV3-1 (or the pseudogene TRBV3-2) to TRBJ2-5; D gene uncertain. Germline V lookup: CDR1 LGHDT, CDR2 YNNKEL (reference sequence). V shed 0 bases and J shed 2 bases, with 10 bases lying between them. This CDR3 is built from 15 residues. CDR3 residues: CASSQETPTQETQYF. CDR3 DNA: TGTGCCAGCAGCCAAGAAACCCCGACTCAAGAGACCCAGTACTTC.

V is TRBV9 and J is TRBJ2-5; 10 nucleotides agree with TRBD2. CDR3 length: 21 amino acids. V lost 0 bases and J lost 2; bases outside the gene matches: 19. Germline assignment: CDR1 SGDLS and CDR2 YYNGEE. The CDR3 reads CASSVVPPGASGGNLQETQYF. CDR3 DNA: TGTGCCAGCAGCGTAGTCCCCCCCGGGGCTAGCGGGGGAAACTTACAAGAGACCCAGTACTTC.

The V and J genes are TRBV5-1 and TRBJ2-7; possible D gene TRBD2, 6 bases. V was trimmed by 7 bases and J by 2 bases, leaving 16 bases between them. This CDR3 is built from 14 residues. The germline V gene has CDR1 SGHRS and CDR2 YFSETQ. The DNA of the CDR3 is TGCGCCAGCGGCCCGGGGGTCTCTCCCTACGAGCAGTACTTC. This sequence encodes CASGPGVSPYEQYF.

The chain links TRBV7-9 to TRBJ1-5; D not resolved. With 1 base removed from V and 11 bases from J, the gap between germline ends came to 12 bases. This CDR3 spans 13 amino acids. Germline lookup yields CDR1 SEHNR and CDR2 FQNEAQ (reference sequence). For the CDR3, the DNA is TGTGCCAGCAGCTTAGACATCGGGTCGACCCAGCATTTT. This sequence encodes CASSLDIGSTQHF.

CDR3 in DNA: TGTGCCAGCAGCCATTTCCACGAGCAGTACTTC. Its protein is CASSHFHEQYF. The genes are TRBV3-1 (or the pseudogene TRBV3-2) and TRBJ2-7, with D uncertain. Per the germline V gene, CDR1 is LGHDT and CDR2 is YNNKEL (reference sequence). The germline V and J ends were trimmed by 3 bases and 5 bases, with 5 bases remaining between them. This CDR3 has 11 amino acids.

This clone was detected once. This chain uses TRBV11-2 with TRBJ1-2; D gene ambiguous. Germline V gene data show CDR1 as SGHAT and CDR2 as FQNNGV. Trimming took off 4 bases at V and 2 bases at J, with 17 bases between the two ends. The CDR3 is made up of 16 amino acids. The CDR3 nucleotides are TGTGCCAGCAGCTACCAACCTGAATCCGGGAACTATGGCTACACCTTC. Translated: CASSYQPESGNYGYTF.

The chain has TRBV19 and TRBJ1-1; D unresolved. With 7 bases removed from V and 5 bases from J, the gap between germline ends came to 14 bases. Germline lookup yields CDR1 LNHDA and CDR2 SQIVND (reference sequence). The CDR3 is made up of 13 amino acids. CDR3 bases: TGTGCCAGTACTTTTGTCGGACTAACTGAAGCTTTCTTT. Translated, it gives CASTFVGLTEAFF.

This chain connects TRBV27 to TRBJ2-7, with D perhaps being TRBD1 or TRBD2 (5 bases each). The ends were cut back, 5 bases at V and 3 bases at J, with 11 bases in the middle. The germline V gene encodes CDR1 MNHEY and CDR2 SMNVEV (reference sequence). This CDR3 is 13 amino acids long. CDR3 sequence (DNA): TGTGCCAGCAGTAGGGGACCGGACTACGAGCAGTACTTC. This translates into CASSRGPDYEQYF.

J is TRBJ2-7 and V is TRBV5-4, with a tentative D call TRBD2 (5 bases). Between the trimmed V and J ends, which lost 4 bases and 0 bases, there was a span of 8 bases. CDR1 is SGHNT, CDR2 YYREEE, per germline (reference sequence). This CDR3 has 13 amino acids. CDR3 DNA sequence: TGTGCCAGCAGCGAGGGTAGCTCCTACGAGCAGTACTTC. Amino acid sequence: CASSEGSSYEQYF.

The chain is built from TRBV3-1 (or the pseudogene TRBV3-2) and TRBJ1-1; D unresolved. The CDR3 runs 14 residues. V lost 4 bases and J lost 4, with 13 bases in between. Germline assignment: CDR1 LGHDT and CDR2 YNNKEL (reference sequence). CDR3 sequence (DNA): TGTGCCAGCAGCCCAAGCCGGGGAGGCACTGAAGCTTTCTTT. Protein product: CASSPSRGGTEAFF.

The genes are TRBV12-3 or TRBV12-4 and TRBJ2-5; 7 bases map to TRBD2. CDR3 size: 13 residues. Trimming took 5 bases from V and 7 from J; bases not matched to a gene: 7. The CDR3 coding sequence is TGTGCCAGCAGTCCTACTAGCGTGGGGACCCAGTACTTC. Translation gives CASSPTSVGTQYF.

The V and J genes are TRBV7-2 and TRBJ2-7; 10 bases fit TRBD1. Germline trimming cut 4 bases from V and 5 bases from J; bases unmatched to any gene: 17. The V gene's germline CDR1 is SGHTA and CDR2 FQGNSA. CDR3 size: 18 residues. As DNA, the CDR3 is TGTGCCAGCAGCTCAAACCTCCGGTCGACAGGGGGCTTCCACGAGCAGTACTTC. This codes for CASSSNLRSTGGFHEQYF.

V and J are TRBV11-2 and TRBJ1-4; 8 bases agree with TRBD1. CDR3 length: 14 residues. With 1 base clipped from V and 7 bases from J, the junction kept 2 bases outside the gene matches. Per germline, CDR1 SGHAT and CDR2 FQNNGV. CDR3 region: CASSLARGLEKLFF. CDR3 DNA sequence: TGTGCCAGCAGCTTAGCCAGGGGGCTTGAAAAACTGTTTTTT. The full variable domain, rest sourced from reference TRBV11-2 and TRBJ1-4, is EAGVAQSPRYKIIEKRQSVAFWCNPISGHATLYWYQQILGQGPKLLIQFQNNGVVDDSQLPKDRFSAERLKGVDSTLKIQPAKLEDSAVYLCASSLARGLEKLFFGSGTQLSVL.

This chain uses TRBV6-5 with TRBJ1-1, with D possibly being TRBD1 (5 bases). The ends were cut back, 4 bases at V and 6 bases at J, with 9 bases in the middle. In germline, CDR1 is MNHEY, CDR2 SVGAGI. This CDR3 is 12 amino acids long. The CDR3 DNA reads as TGTGCCAGCAGTTTAACAGGCTCTGAAGCTTTCTTT. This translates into CASSLTGSEAFF.

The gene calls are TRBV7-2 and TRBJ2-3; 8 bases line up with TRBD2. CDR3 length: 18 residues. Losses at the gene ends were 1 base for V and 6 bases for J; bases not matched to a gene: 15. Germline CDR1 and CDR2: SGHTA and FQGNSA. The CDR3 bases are TGTGCCAGCAGCTTAGGTCGCAGCGGGGGTGATCTTTGGGATACGCAGTATTTT. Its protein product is CASSLGRSGGDLWDTQYF.

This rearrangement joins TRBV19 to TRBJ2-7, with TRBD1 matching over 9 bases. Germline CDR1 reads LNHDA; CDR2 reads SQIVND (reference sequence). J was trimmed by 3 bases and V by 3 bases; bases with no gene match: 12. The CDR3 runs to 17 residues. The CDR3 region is CASSILPRTGVDYEQYF. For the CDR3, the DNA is TGTGCCAGTAGTATTCTTCCTCGGACAGGGGTAGACTACGAGCAGTACTTC.

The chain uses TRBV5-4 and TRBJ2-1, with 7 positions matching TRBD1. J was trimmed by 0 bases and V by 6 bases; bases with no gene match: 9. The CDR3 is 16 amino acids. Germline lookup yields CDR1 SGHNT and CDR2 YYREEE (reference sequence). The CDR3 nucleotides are TGTGCCAGCACGAAGGACAGGTCTAGCTCCTACAATGAGCAGTTCTTC. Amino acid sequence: CASTKDRSSSYNEQFF.

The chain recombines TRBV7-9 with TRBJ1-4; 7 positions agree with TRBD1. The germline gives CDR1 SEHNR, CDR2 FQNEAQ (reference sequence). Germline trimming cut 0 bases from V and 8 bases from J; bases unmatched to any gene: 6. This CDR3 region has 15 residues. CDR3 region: CASSLATRGEEKLFF. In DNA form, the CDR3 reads TGTGCCAGCAGCTTAGCGACCAGGGGGGAAGAAAAACTGTTTTTT.